Described below is a single T cell receptor (beta chain) sequence and its context. There is no known antigen for this receptor. The sample holds no much larger clone one base away, and base qualities are not on file. The protocol used for the library was 5' RACE. The instrument was an Illumina HiSeq 2500. A second roughly 7 to 11 cycle PCR used a sample-barcoded 5' primer and a J-beta primer mix. A template-switch 5' adaptor carrying 12 random nucleotides introduced a unique molecular identifier onto each TCR beta cDNA molecule. Each sample yielded at least 3 million CDR3-containing paired-end reads. All of the RNA was converted into first-strand cDNA using the Mint cDNA synthesis kit, with a TRBC-specific oligonucleotide serving as the primer. All cDNA was treated with uracil-DNA glycosylase and then went through a first 18-cycle PCR with the universal primers M1SS and BC2_uni_R. The authors' pipeline ran thus. For normalization, 1 million high-quality reads were randomly selected from each sample, with every read carrying a distinct molecular identifier. Instead of being binned into consensus sequences, reads with shared molecular identifiers were discarded. MiTCR, run with a Q25 quality threshold and the strictest error-elimination algorithm, handled CDR3 identification, clonotype clustering and error correction. A nonparametric unseen species model with Euler transformation was used to estimate lower-bound total TCR beta diversity. TCRdb trimmed public reads at Q25 via fastp, called clones via MiXCR and kept in-frame beta chains. Each CDR3 protein gets just one entry, which takes the most common genes and DNA from the rows behind it. The V and J calls follow TCRdb's processing rather than the paper's. This sample gives approximately 830,000 distinct CDR3 sequences in total; approximately 67% of them show up just once. The top ten clonotypes cover roughly 26% of the sample.

This sample stems from a study of blood T cells in healthy people across ages (dated by TCRdb to about 2015). In the study overall: Template switching captured roughly one uniquely barcoded TCR beta cDNA molecule per two T cells in model experiments. Age-related changes in TCR beta repertoire diversity were measured in the study by deep sequencing normalized with unique cDNA molecular identifiers. Donors of different ages were randomly distributed across sequencing lanes to avoid experimental bias. Two additional independent replicas of 1 million unique cDNA reads from the same blood draw were analyzed for two donors (one aged 18 to 30 and one aged 80 or older). The donors were divided into four age groups: young (average around 17 years), middle-aged (approximately 41), aged (about 60) and long-lived (roughly 86).

Including cysteine and phenylalanine, the CDR3 has 15 amino acids. The only DNA kept is the CDR3, 45 bases in frame from the first base. For CDR1 and CDR2, the germline V gene lists ENHRY and SYGVKD. V drops 7 bases and J drops 12 bases, leaving 27 bases in between. Overall study results and their limits: The percentage of naive T cells measured by flow cytometry correlated strongly with observed TCR beta diversity. Estimates of total diversity based on one million sequenced T cells were considered lower bounds and underestimates. Compared with the aged group, the long-lived group had more naive CD4+ T cells, fewer expanded clones and increased TCR diversity, a pattern suggesting age selection. As age increased, observed TCR beta diversity per million T cells dropped in a roughly linear way, and a significant reduction was already evident by age 40. Bulk unsorted PBMC profiling prevented conclusive comparison of naive and antigen-experienced compartments. The CMV infection status of donors was not known, potentially confounding age-related changes in expanded clonotypes.

The approximately 41 donors, aged 6 to 90 years, were systemically healthy Caucasian individuals from Russia. Each donor gave ten milliliters of peripheral blood, drawn into EDTA-treated Vacutainer tubes. Ficoll-Paque density-gradient centrifugation was used to isolate PBMCs, with at least 7 million per sample. Trizol reagent was used to extract total RNA from the PBMCs, yielding at least 5.5 micrograms per sample. Naive CD45RAhigh/CD27high T cell percentages were measured by flow cytometry on a PBMC aliquot from every donor. Recombination connected TRBV10-3 to TRBJ2-5, with TRBD2 tentatively as D gene (5 bases match). Source material: blood. The clonotype comes from a man under 40 in good health. CDR3 region: CAIKGSRDAPTEEYF. The DNA reads as follows: TGTGCCATCAAAGGGAGCCGTGACGCACCGACTGAGGAGTACTTC.